The 26 T cell receptor beta chains below were found in one sample sequenced in a study of blood T cell repertoires in COVID-19. Assay used: immunoSEQ multiplex PCR; TCRdb lists only in-frame clones, some missing. The sample lists roughly 240,000 clones; roughly nine tenths were seen once. The sequenced sample was peripheral blood. Every receptor here comes from a man aged 18 to 29 with active or convalescent COVID-19.

The chain is built from TRBV24-1 and TRBJ1-4, with D maybe TRBD1 (5 bases). CDR1 is KGHDR, CDR2 SFDVKD, per germline. The V and J ends lost 3 bases and 2 bases respectively, with 6 bases between them. The CDR3 is 14 amino acids. CDR3 DNA sequence: TGTGCCACCAGTGATCGGGGGACTAATGAAAAACTGTTTTTT. Its protein is CATSDRGTNEKLFF.

In nucleotides, the CDR3 is TGTGCCAGTACGCAGGGGCAATTTGTTACTGGAAACACCATATATTTT. Translating gives CASTQGQFVTGNTIYF. The chain uses TRBV19 and TRBJ1-3; D is perhaps TRBD1 (6 bases). V was cut by 7 bases and J by 2 bases, with 18 bases left in between. The CDR3 is made up of 16 amino acids. Looked up from germline, CDR1 is LNHDA and CDR2 is SQIVND (reference sequence).

V is TRBV29-1 and J is TRBJ2-3, with 10 positions matching TRBD1. From germline, CDR1 is SQVTM and CDR2 ANQGSEA. V gave up 2 bases and J gave up 6 bases; unmatched junction bases: 5. The CDR3 has 14 amino acids. The CDR3 is CSVESGQGWDTQYF. The CDR3 DNA reads TGCAGCGTTGAATCGGGACAGGGGTGGGATACGCAGTATTTT.

The CDR3 DNA is TGTGCCAGCAGCCCAGACAGGTTAGGGGTGGGGCCCCTCCACTTT. Its translation: CASSPDRLGVGPLHF. The chain is built from TRBV5-4 and TRBJ1-6; a possible D gene is TRBD1 (6 bases). Germline loops: CDR1 SGHNT, CDR2 YYREEE (reference sequence). The ends were cut back, 4 bases at V and 13 bases at J, with 21 bases in the middle. The CDR3 sequence is 15 residues long.

This sequence joins TRBV7-9 and TRBJ2-6; no firm D call. Germline V gene data show CDR1 as SEHNR and CDR2 as FQNEAQ (reference sequence). The CDR3 runs 14 residues. Trimming removed 8 bases at V and 0 bases at J, with 8 bases between. The CDR3 here is CASPPSSGANVLTF. In nucleotides, the CDR3 is TGTGCCAGCCCCCCCAGCTCTGGGGCCAACGTCCTGACTTTC.

The chain employs TRBV7-9 and TRBJ1-6, with D perhaps matching TRBD1 (6 bases). The CDR3 totals 15 residues. The ends were cut back, 4 bases at V and 7 bases at J, with 14 bases in the middle. Germline loops: CDR1 SEHNR, CDR2 FQNEAQ (reference sequence). CDR3 nucleotides: TGTGCCAGCAGCTCCCTGGGGGGGCGGAATTCACCCCTCCACTTT. It translates to CASSSLGGRNSPLHF. Based on the CDR3 plus reference TRBV7-9 and TRBJ1-6, the full variable domain is DTGVSQNPRHKITKRGQNVTFRCDPISEHNRLYWYRQTLGQGPEFLTYFQNEAQLEKSRLLSDRFSAERPKGSFSTLEIQRTEQGDSAMYLCASSSLGGRNSPLHFGNGTRLTVT.

The chain has TRBV6-1 and TRBJ1-3; the D is unclear. Trimming shortened V by 0 bases and J by 3 bases, and 6 bases separated the two germline ends. Germline V CDR1 and CDR2: MNHNS, SASEGT. The CDR3 contains 14 residues. CDR3 in DNA: TGTGCCAGCAGTGAAGCGACATTTGGAAACACCATATATTTT. Translating it yields CASSEATFGNTIYF.

This chain uses TRBV6-6 with TRBJ1-4; 7 nucleotides agree with TRBD1. Germline V gene lookup returns CDR1 MNHNY and CDR2 SVGAGI (reference sequence). This CDR3 is 15 amino acids long. V lost 5 bases and J lost 3; bases outside the gene matches: 6. CDR3 in amino acids: CASSHTGVSNEKLFF. CDR3 DNA sequence: TGTGCCAGCAGTCATACAGGGGTTTCTAATGAAAAACTGTTTTTT.

This clone showed up just once. The chain couples TRBV7-9 to TRBJ1-5, with 11 bases that match TRBD1. CDR1 and CDR2 from the germline V gene are SEHNR and FQNEAQ (reference sequence). After removal of 3 bases from V and 0 bases from J, the junction contained 1 base not matched to a gene. CDR3 length: 16 amino acids. The CDR3 DNA reads TGTGCCAGCAGCTTGGGGACAGGGGGTAGCAATCAGCCCCAGCATTTT. This gives the protein CASSLGTGGSNQPQHF. Full variable domain (missing parts from reference TRBV7-9 and TRBJ1-5): DTGVSQNPRHKITKRGQNVTFRCDPISEHNRLYWYRQTLGQGPEFLTYFQNEAQLEKSRLLSDRFSAERPKGSFSTLEIQRTEQGDSAMYLCASSLGTGGSNQPQHFGDGTRLSIL.

The genes are TRBV4-2 and TRBJ2-7; 12 nucleotides line up with TRBD2. Trimming cost V 0 bases and J 3 bases; bases outside gene matches: 0. CDR1 is LGHNA, CDR2 YNFKEQ, per germline. This CDR3 has 15 amino acids. DNA of the CDR3: TGTGCCAGCAGCCAAGAGGGACTAGCGGGCTACGAGCAGTACTTC. Translating it yields CASSQEGLAGYEQYF.

The chain uses TRBV25-1 and TRBJ1-6, with a weak D call TRBD1 (5 bases). The germline gives CDR1 MGHDK, CDR2 SYGVNS. Trimming removed 3 bases from V and 7 bases from J, with 19 bases in between. This CDR3 region has 17 residues. CDR3 amino acids: CASSDEWVGRDNSPLHF. The CDR3 nucleotides are TGTGCCAGCAGTGATGAATGGGTTGGGAGGGACAATTCACCCCTCCACTTT.

This chain links TRBV6-5 with TRBJ1-5, with D possibly matching TRBD1 (6 bases). V gave up 7 bases and J gave up 4 bases, with 14 bases separating them. Looked up from germline, CDR1 is MNHEY and CDR2 is SVGAGI. The length of the CDR3 is 14 residues. Here the CDR3 DNA reads TGTGCCAGCACCCTCGGGACACCTAATCAGCCCCAGCATTTT. This gives the protein CASTLGTPNQPQHF.

The V call is TRBV7-3, the J call TRBJ2-2; D is unresolved. Deletions cut 5 bases from V and 7 bases from J, with 14 bases between. Germline assignment: CDR1 SGHTA and CDR2 FQGTGA. The CDR3 spans 14 residues. The CDR3 sequence: CASSPQATNGELFF. In nucleotides, the CDR3 is TGTGCCAGCAGCCCCCAGGCGACCAACGGGGAGCTGTTTTTT.

The chain couples TRBV19 to TRBJ1-1; no firm D call. CDR1 and CDR2 (germline): LNHDA, SQIVND (reference sequence). The CDR3 consists of 12 residues. V was shortened by 5 bases and J by 4 bases, with 8 bases between the two germline ends. This CDR3 is CASSEYSTEAFF. In nucleotides, the CDR3 is TGTGCCAGTAGTGAGTATAGCACTGAAGCTTTCTTT.

This clone was observed a few times. The chain carries TRBV11-2 and TRBJ2-7, with D unclear. The V end lost 2 bases, the J end lost 9 bases, and 17 bases lay between the germline ends. Germline V gene sequence: CDR1 SGHAT, CDR2 FQNNGV. This CDR3 comprises 14 residues. CDR3 nucleotides: TGTGCCAGCAGCTTATGGATAGGCGATGGCGGGCAGTACTTC. This encodes CASSLWIGDGGQYF.

The genes are TRBV28 and TRBJ1-2, with D unclear. Germline V CDR1 and CDR2: MDHEN, SYDVKM. The V and J ends lost 6 bases and 5 bases respectively, with 13 bases between them. CDR3 length equals 13 residues. The CDR3 DNA sequence: TGTGCCAGCAGCCCCCTAGGACTTTATGGCTACACCTTC. The encoded protein is CASSPLGLYGYTF.

V and J are TRBV5-1 and TRBJ2-3, with TRBD2 matching 7 bases. In germline, CDR1 is SGHRS, CDR2 YFSETQ. CDR3 size: 15 residues. V lost 0 bases and J lost 6; bases outside the gene matches: 7. This chain's CDR3 is CASSLVGEGVDTQYF. The DNA of the CDR3 is TGCGCCAGCAGCTTGGTGGGGGAGGGCGTGGATACGCAGTATTTT.

This clone showed up just once. The J gene is TRBJ1-2, the V gene TRBV5-1; D remains ambiguous. V was shortened by 4 bases and J by 4 bases, with 14 bases between the two germline ends. Germline loops: CDR1 SGHRS, CDR2 YFSETQ. The length of the CDR3 is 14 residues. CDR3 protein: CASSPITGSYGYTF. CDR3 nucleotide sequence: TGCGCCAGCAGCCCCATCACCGGGAGCTATGGCTACACCTTC.

As DNA, the CDR3 is TGTGCCAGCAACCCCACCGTGGACACCAGCTCTGGGGCCAACGTCCTGACTTTC. This sequence encodes CASNPTVDTSSGANVLTF. The chain links TRBV5-4 to TRBJ2-6; possibly TRBD1 for D (5 bases). This CDR3 region has 18 residues. Trimming took 6 bases from V and 0 from J, leaving 19 bases between them. Germline V gene sequence: CDR1 SGHNT, CDR2 YYREEE (reference sequence). Using reference TRBV5-4 and TRBJ2-6 for the parts outside the CDR3, the full variable domain is ETGVTQSPTHLIKTRGQQVTLRCSSQSGHNTVSWYQQALGQGPQFIFQYYREEENGRGNFPPRFSGLQFPNYSSELNVNALELDDSALYLCASNPTVDTSSGANVLTFGAGSRLTVL.

The chain carries TRBV19 and TRBJ2-3; TRBD2 matches at 7 bases. The length of the CDR3 is 13 residues. With 8 bases clipped from V and 3 bases from J, the junction kept 5 bases outside the gene matches. Germline V gene lookup returns CDR1 LNHDA and CDR2 SQIVND (reference sequence). The chain's CDR3 is CASGRGTTDTQYF. CDR3 in DNA: TGTGCCAGTGGGAGGGGAACGACAGATACGCAGTATTTT.

The chain combines TRBV7-9 with TRBJ2-7; 9 nucleotides line up with TRBD1. V gave up 11 bases and J gave up 6 bases; unmatched junction bases: 8. Looked up from germline, CDR1 is SEHNR and CDR2 is FQNEAQ (reference sequence). The CDR3 length is 12 residues. CDR3 nucleotides: TGTGCCGCCGGACAGGGGTCGGGCGAGCAGTACTTC. Encoded protein: CAAGQGSGEQYF.

The chain is built from TRBV6-5 and TRBJ2-7, with D possibly TRBD2 on 5 matching bases. V was pared by 2 bases and J by 4 bases, with 12 bases between. This CDR3 comprises 14 residues. CDR1 is MNHEY, CDR2 SVGAGI, per germline. The DNA for the CDR3 is TGTGCCAGCAGTTACGGACGGGAATCATACGAGCAGTACTTC. It specifies CASSYGRESYEQYF.

The V call is TRBV6-5, the J call TRBJ1-1, with a weak D call TRBD1 (5 bases). This CDR3 has 14 residues. From germline, CDR1 is MNHEY and CDR2 SVGAGI. Trimming removed 0 bases at V and 11 bases at J, with 16 bases between. The CDR3 DNA reads as TGTGCCAGCAGTTACTCGATCAGGGCCGGGGGTGCTTTCTTT. It is translated as CASSYSIRAGGAFF.

The CDR3 region has the DNA TGTGCCAGCTCCCGGGAGGGTAGGGGTCAGCCCCAGCATTTT. Residues: CASSREGRGQPQHF. The chain recombines TRBV2 with TRBJ1-5, with D maybe TRBD1 (5 bases). This CDR3 spans 14 amino acids. Germline V gene lookup returns CDR1 SNHLY and CDR2 FYNNEI. V lost 8 bases and J lost 6, with 17 bases in between. Looking up the rest from reference TRBV2 and TRBJ1-5 gives the full variable domain: EPEVTQTPSHQVTQMGQEVILRCVPISNHLYFYWYRQILGQKVEFLVSFYNNEISEKSEIFDDQFSVERPDGSNFTLKIRSTKLEDSAMYFCASSREGRGQPQHFGDGTRLSIL.

The V gene is TRBV9, the J gene TRBJ2-1, with TRBD2 matching 7 bases. V gave up 0 bases and J gave up 10 bases; unmatched junction bases: 7. Germline V CDR1 and CDR2: SGDLS, YYNGEE. The CDR3 covers 14 residues. CDR3 residues: CASSVGGGLDEQFF. In nucleotides, the CDR3 is TGTGCCAGCAGCGTAGGGGGAGGGCTAGACGAGCAGTTCTTC.

This sequence joins TRBV4-3 and TRBJ2-7, with 7 bases identical to TRBD1. There are 14 residues in the CDR3. V trimming: 3 bases; J trimming: 3 bases; junction bases outside the gene matches: 5. Germline-derived CDR1 and CDR2 are LGHNA and YSLEER. CDR3 amino acids: CASSQARDSYEQYF. CDR3 sequence (DNA): TGCGCCAGCAGCCAGGCCCGGGACAGCTACGAGCAGTACTTC.